The present TCR beta chain was sequenced within a study of CD8+CD57+ T cells in acquired aplastic anemia. Study-wide background: The average for DNA from sorted CD4+ and CD8+ cells was 3 to 4 ug. Healthy CD8+ samples averaged approximately 11 million reads.

Both TCR beta VDJ combination and CDR3 sequence profiling were carried out. Genomic DNA was the template for this profiling. TCRdb reprocessed the reads via MiXCR and lists one record per CDR3 protein. The data contain just over 400,000 distinct CDR3 sequences, 55% to 70% of them seen just once; the ten biggest clones take up 4%. Study-wide points: Patients versus controls showed no significant CD8+ Simpson's diversity difference. Patients and controls had in common approximately 30 CD8+ CDR3 sequences.

Points on this clonotype: Its target is unknown.

The germline gives CDR1 LGHNA, CDR2 YSLEER. CDR3 length: 13 amino acids. The sample comprised sorted CD4+, CD8+, or CD8+CD57+ T cells (not recorded which) from PBMCs. This chain uses TRBV4-3 with TRBJ2-5, with TRBD1 as a possible D gene (6 bases). This receptor was identified in a human donor in good health, serving as a control. The DNA of the CDR3 is TGCACCATTAGGTCCAGGGGTCATGAGACCCAGTACTTC. Its protein is CTIRSRGHETQYF.